Listed below are T cell receptor beta chains from one sample, sequenced in a study of T cells in Graves' hyperthyroidism and ophthalmopathy. MiXCR was run by TCRdb on the multiplex PCR reads, yielding one entry per CDR3 protein. The data show 550,000 to 600,000 distinct CDR3 sequences, around 45% seen once. The material sequenced was peripheral blood or thyroid tissue (not recorded which). These receptors originate from an adult woman with Graves' disease, either hyperthyroidism or ophthalmopathy (not recorded which). Both conserved end residues are part of each CDR3. A D gene is named only where the DNA matches it firmly. Only some rows state a clone size, as once, few, many or a class for expanded clones.

many	TRBD1	16	TRBV7-8	TRBJ2-7	CASSLLGTGILDEQYF	TGTGCCAGCAGCCTCCTCGGGACAGGGATTTTGGACGAGCAGTACTTC
.	.	12	TRBV7-2	TRBJ2-7	CASSVGPEEQYF	TGTGCCAGCAGCGTCGGGCCGGAAGAGCAGTACTTC
.	.	13	TRBV7-2	TRBJ1-3	CASSPMGPGTIYF	TGTGCCAGCAGCCCGATGGGACCAGGCACCATATATTTT
.	TRBD2	12	TRBV2	TRBJ2-7	CASSTTSVKQDF	TGTGCCAGCAGTACAACTAGCGTCAAGCAGGACTTC
many	.	13	TRBV5-1	TRBJ2-7	CASSYLSDYEQYF	TGCGCCAGCAGCTACCTCAGCGACTACGAGCAGTACTTC
few	TRBD2	16	TRBV27	TRBJ2-7	CASSPRGLAVLYEQYF	TGTGCCAGCAGTCCCCGCGGACTAGCGGTTTTATACGAGCAGTACTTC
.	TRBD2	12	TRBV25-1	TRBJ2-1	CASSEPGLARSF	TGTGCCAGCAGTGAGCCCGGACTAGCCAGGTCCTTC
.	.	10	TRBV10-3	TRBJ2-6	CAIRGGLLTF	TGTGCCATCAGGGGGGGACTGTTGACTTTC
.	.	15	TRBV15	TRBJ1-2	CATSREGAPSYGYTF	TGTGCCACCAGCAGAGAAGGGGCGCCGAGCTATGGCTACACCTTC
many	.	13	TRBV20-1	TRBJ1-1	CSANRQPNTEAFF	TGCAGTGCTAATCGACAGCCGAACACTGAAGCTTTCTTT
.	.	12	TRBV20-1	TRBJ2-7	CSAPRQENEQYF	TGCAGTGCTCCAAGACAGGAGAACGAGCAGTACTTC
.	TRBD1	14	TRBV11-2	TRBJ2-7	CASSPLGQRAFRYF	TGTGCCAGCAGCCCCTTGGGACAGCGAGCATTTCGGTACTTC
many	.	13	TRBV10-3	TRBJ1-2	CAISGGLADGYTF	TGTGCCATCAGCGGGGGGTTGGCGGATGGCTACACCTTC
.	.	13	TRBV20-1	TRBJ2-7	CSARGEQGYEQYF	TGCAGTGCTAGAGGTGAACAGGGCTACGAGCAGTACTTC
few	.	13	TRBV29-1	TRBJ1-2	CSVAAGANYGYTF	TGCAGCGTTGCGGCAGGAGCTAACTATGGCTACACCTTC
.	.	13	TRBV15	TRBJ1-5	CATSRQGNQPQHF	TGTGCCACCAGCAGACAGGGAAATCAGCCCCAGCATTTT
many	.	13	TRBV7-9	TRBJ2-7	CASSPGGGLEQYF	TGTGCCAGCAGCCCCGGGGGAGGTCTCGAGCAGTACTTC
many	TRBD2	14	TRBV20-1	TRBJ2-5	CSARDIGRGETQYF	TGCAGTGCTAGAGATATCGGGAGGGGAGAGACCCAGTACTTC
.	TRBD2	16	TRBV24-1	TRBJ2-3	CATSEILAGGADTQYF	TGTGCCACCAGTGAAATTCTAGCGGGAGGGGCAGATACGCAGTATTTT
.	.	13	TRBV5-5	TRBJ2-5	CASSQGGQETQYF	TGTGCCAGCAGCCAAGGGGGCCAAGAGACCCAGTACTTC
many	.	15	TRBV11-2	TRBJ1-3	CASSFARLSGNTIYF	TGTGCCAGCAGCTTCGCAAGGCTTTCTGGAAACACCATATATTTT
.	.	15	TRBV20-1	TRBJ1-2	CSARDTGRGLGHYTF	TGCAGTGCTAGAGACACAGGCAGGGGTTTGGGGCACTACACCTTC
.	TRBD2	15	TRBV7-3	TRBJ2-5	CASSPYSGSGETQYF	TGTGCCAGCAGCCCGTATAGCGGGAGTGGAGAGACCCAGTACTTC
few	.	13	TRBV6-6	TRBJ2-7	CASSPLGFYEQYF	TGTGCCAGCAGTCCGTTGGGGTTCTACGAGCAGTACTTC
.	.	12	TRBV11-2	TRBJ1-5	CASSIGRETQHF	TGTGCCAGCAGTATAGGGAGGGAGACCCAGCATTTT
few	TRBD1	13	TRBV15	TRBJ1-2	CATSRDRGLGYTF	TGTGCCACCAGCAGAGACAGGGGGCTTGGCTACACCTTC
.	.	14	TRBV15	TRBJ1-5	CATSRGGLQETQHF	TGTGCCACCAGCAGAGGAGGGCTCCAAGAGACCCAGCATTTT